This is a list of T cell receptor beta chains from one sample in a study of cytomegalovirus exposure and HLA in healthy donors. Libraries were prepared by immunoSEQ multiplex PCR; TCRdb keeps only in-frame clonotypes and omits some of them. Of over 100,000 clones in the sample, around 65% were seen once. Sequenced: PBMCs. The receptors were gathered from a man between 18 and 35 years old in good health and CMV-seronegative. Both conserved end residues are part of each CDR3. Each record gives: J gene, D gene, clone size, V gene, CDR3 protein, CDR3 DNA. The D gene is left open where the match is weak. Clone size is shown for a subset of rows, as once, few, many or a class of expanded clone.

TRBJ1-1 TRBD1 - TRBV30 CAWNPTGVEAEAFF TGTGCCTGGAATCCCACAGGGGTTGAGGCTGAAGCTTTCTTT
TRBJ1-1 - - TRBV6-5 CASSNGVEAFF TGTGCCAGCAGTAACGGGGTTGAAGCTTTCTTT
TRBJ2-1 - few TRBV29-1 CSVEGNRQATYNEQFF TGCAGCGTTGAGGGAAACCGACAGGCTACCTACAATGAGCAGTTCTTC
TRBJ2-5 TRBD2 once TRBV29-1 CSVSATSGQETQYF TGCAGCGTTTCGGCTACTAGCGGACAAGAGACCCAGTACTTC
TRBJ1-3 TRBD1 - TRBV7-9 CASSKTGAIADTIYF TGTGCCAGCAGCAAAACAGGGGCAATCGCGGACACCATATATTTT
TRBJ1-1 TRBD1 - TRBV7-2 CASSTGQGRTEAFF TGTGCCAGCAGCACCGGACAGGGTCGTACTGAAGCTTTCTTT
TRBJ2-1 TRBD2 - TRBV5-1 CASSIGTSSYNEQFF TGCGCCAGCAGCATCGGGACTAGCTCCTACAATGAGCAGTTCTTC
TRBJ1-2 - once TRBV11-2 CASSFGRGNYGYTF TGTGCCAGCAGCTTCGGGCGCGGGAACTATGGCTACACCTTC
TRBJ2-1 TRBD2 - TRBV5-4 CASSPRGGAAYNEQFF TGTGCCAGCAGCCCTCGGGGGGGCGCCGCCTACAATGAGCAGTTCTTC
TRBJ2-1 - - TRBV5-1 CASSSVSDRSSYNEQFF TGCGCCAGCAGCTCGGTTAGTGACAGGAGCTCCTACAATGAGCAGTTCTTC
TRBJ1-2 - - TRBV9 CASSVDPGLVSGGYTF TGTGCCAGCAGCGTAGATCCAGGTTTGGTATCCGGTGGCTACACCTTC
TRBJ2-7 TRBD1 few TRBV28 CASRGQGFLYEQYF TGTGCCAGCAGGGGACAGGGCTTTCTCTACGAGCAGTACTTC
TRBJ1-1 - - TRBV6-1 CASSKNNMNTEAFF TGTGCCAGCAGTAAAAACAACATGAACACTGAAGCTTTCTTT
TRBJ1-2 - - TRBV5-6 CSSSWRGAITYGYTF TGTTCCAGCAGCTGGAGGGGCGCCATTACCTATGGCTACACCTTC
TRBJ2-5 - - TRBV7-2 CASSPAGSGQETQYF TGTGCCAGCAGCCCCGCGGGTAGCGGACAAGAGACCCAGTACTTC
TRBJ1-1 - - TRBV5-4 CASSLPGQQSEAFF TGTGCCAGCAGCTTACCGGGACAACAATCTGAAGCTTTCTTT